These 8 T cell receptor beta chains were all obtained from the same sample, sequenced in a study of T cell responses to AZD1222 COVID-19 vaccine. The method was immunoSEQ multiplex PCR; TCRdb's version includes in-frame clones alone and lacks a portion of them. The sample has about 150,000 clones, less than 90% seen once. The input for sequencing was peripheral blood, taken on day 0 of AZD1222 vaccination. The source of these receptors is an adult in good health.

The rearrangement uses TRBV5-1 and TRBJ2-5; possibly TRBD1 for D (6 bases). This CDR3 has 15 amino acids. The V and J ends lost 4 bases and 5 bases respectively, with 18 bases between them. Germline CDR1 is SGHRS and CDR2 is YFSETQ. DNA for the CDR3: TGCGCCAGCAGCGGGGGCAGGGGTCTTGGGGAGACCCAGTACTTC. This gives the protein CASSGGRGLGETQYF. Complete variable domain (other parts from reference TRBV5-1 and TRBJ2-5): KAGVTQTPRYLIKTRGQQVTLSCSPISGHRSVSWYQQTPGQGLQFLFEYFSETQRNKGNFPGRFSGRQFSNSRSEMNVSTLELGDSALYLCASSGGRGLGETQYFGPGTRLLVL.

This clone came up once. The chain is built from TRBV4-2 and TRBJ2-3, with TRBD2 identical over 9 bases. CDR3 length: 16 residues. V lost 1 base, J lost 4 bases, and 6 bases stayed unmatched. Germline values: CDR1 LGHNA, CDR2 YNFKEQ. The CDR3: CASSQVVAGVPDTQYF. In DNA form, the CDR3 reads TGTGCCAGCAGCCAAGTTGTAGCGGGGGTTCCAGATACGCAGTATTTT.

The gene calls are TRBV7-2 and TRBJ2-1; the match to TRBD1 covers 10 bases. The V gene's germline CDR1 is SGHTA and CDR2 FQGNSA. The CDR3 has 15 residues. V was pared by 3 bases and J by 8 bases, with 7 bases of the junction left unmatched. The CDR3 loop reads CASSFPTGGTHEQFF. For the CDR3, the DNA is TGTGCCAGCAGCTTCCCGACAGGGGGCACCCATGAGCAGTTCTTC.

This clone was seen just once. For the CDR3, the DNA is TGCGCCAGCAGCAGGGGGGATCCGGGACAGGGTCGATACGAGCAGTACTTC. It translates to CASSRGDPGQGRYEQYF. The chain couples TRBV4-1 to TRBJ2-7; TRBD1 agrees at 9 bases. Germline CDR1 and CDR2: MGHRA and YSYEKL. Trimming removed 5 bases from V and 4 bases from J; junction bases left unmatched: 15. The CDR3 is 17 amino acids.

CDR3 nucleotides: TGTGCCAGCAGCGGCAGGGGGCGGGGGCAGCCCCAGCATTTT. As protein: CASSGRGRGQPQHF. V is TRBV7-2 and J is TRBJ1-5, with 8 bases lining up with TRBD1. J gave up 7 bases and V 5 bases, and 7 bases lay outside the gene matches. This CDR3 spans 14 amino acids. Germline CDR1 reads SGHTA; CDR2 reads FQGNSA.

The gene calls are TRBV15 and TRBJ2-5; a possible D gene is TRBD2 (6 bases). This CDR3 has 16 amino acids. Deletions cut 4 bases from V and 4 bases from J, with 19 bases between. The V gene's germline CDR1 is LNHNV and CDR2 YYDKDF (reference sequence). CDR3 sequence: CATSMGLTSVAETQYF. The CDR3 region has the DNA TGTGCCACCAGCATGGGACTGACTAGTGTGGCAGAGACCCAGTACTTC.

This clone has a single count. The CDR3 DNA is TGCGCCAGCAGCCAATCAGGGGGCCAGACCTACGAGCAGTACTTC. Translated: CASSQSGGQTYEQYF. This chain uses TRBV4-3 with TRBJ2-7; TRBD1 aligns across 8 bases. The CDR3 runs to 15 residues. Trimming at V came to 2 bases and at J to 2 bases, leaving 5 bases not matched to a gene. The germline gives CDR1 LGHNA, CDR2 YSLEER.

This CDR3 reads CASRGYSNQPQHF. The CDR3 nucleotides read TGTGCCAGCAGGGGCTATAGCAATCAGCCCCAGCATTTT. The V gene is TRBV6-6, the J gene TRBJ1-5; D gene ambiguous. The CDR3 runs 13 residues. Trimming stripped 6 bases from V and 0 bases from J, with 6 bases between. Looked up from germline, CDR1 is MNHNY and CDR2 is SVGAGI (reference sequence).